This is a list of T cell receptor beta chains from one sample in a study of T-cell memory formation after mild COVID-19. MiXCR was run by TCRdb on the 5' RACE reads, yielding one entry per CDR3 protein. The sample shows approximately 580,000 distinct CDR3 sequences, about a fifth of them seen only once. The sample taken for sequencing was PBMCs or a T cell subset sorted from them (not recorded which). All receptors derive from an adult woman who had mild COVID-19 (a few samples of this study predate the infection). Cell type and time point are not known. CDR3s include the opening cysteine and the closing phenylalanine or tryptophan. Each record gives: clone size, D gene, J gene, V gene, CDR3 DNA, CDR3 protein. The D gene is left open where the match is weak. Size is omitted from some rows. Given values are once, few, many or a class for expanded clones.

few TRBD1 TRBJ2-2 TRBV25-1 TGTGCCAGCAGTGAATTCGGAACGATGAACGGACAGGGGAACACCGGGGAGCTGTTTTTT CASSEFGTMNGQGNTGELFF
. . TRBJ1-3 TRBV4-1 TGCGCCAGCAGCCACCCGACGGGCACCTCTGGAAACACCATATATTTT CASSHPTGTSGNTIYF
few . TRBJ2-1 TRBV4-2 TGTGCCAGCAGCCAAGAGTTCCTTATGAGCCGCAATGAGCAGTTCTTC CASSQEFLMSRNEQFF
few TRBD1 TRBJ2-5 TRBV24-1 TGTGCCACCAGTGATTTGAAAGACAGGGGTGCGGAGACCCAGTACTTC CATSDLKDRGAETQYF
few . TRBJ2-2 TRBV20-1 TGCAGTGCTAGAAAAGGCCTGAACACCGGGGAGCTGTTTTTT CSARKGLNTGELFF
. . TRBJ2-7 TRBV15 TGTGCCACCAGCAGAGTGACAGGTCACTCCTACGAGCAGTACTTC CATSRVTGHSYEQYF
. . TRBJ2-5 TRBV30 TGTGCCTGGAGCGGTGGCGGCGATGTGCAGACCCAGTACTTC CAWSGGGDVQTQYF
few TRBD2 TRBJ2-5 TRBV6-2/TRBV6-3 TGTGCCAGCAGCCGGACACACACGGGACTAGCGGGATTTGAGACCCAGTACTTC CASSRTHTGLAGFETQYF
. . TRBJ1-1 TRBV10-2 TGCGCCAGCAGTGAAGGTATCACTGAAGCTTTCTTT CASSEGITEAFF
once TRBD2 TRBJ2-5 TRBV6-6 TGTGCCAGCAGTCGGGTAGGACTAGCGGGGGAAGAGACCCAGTACTTC CASSRVGLAGEETQYF